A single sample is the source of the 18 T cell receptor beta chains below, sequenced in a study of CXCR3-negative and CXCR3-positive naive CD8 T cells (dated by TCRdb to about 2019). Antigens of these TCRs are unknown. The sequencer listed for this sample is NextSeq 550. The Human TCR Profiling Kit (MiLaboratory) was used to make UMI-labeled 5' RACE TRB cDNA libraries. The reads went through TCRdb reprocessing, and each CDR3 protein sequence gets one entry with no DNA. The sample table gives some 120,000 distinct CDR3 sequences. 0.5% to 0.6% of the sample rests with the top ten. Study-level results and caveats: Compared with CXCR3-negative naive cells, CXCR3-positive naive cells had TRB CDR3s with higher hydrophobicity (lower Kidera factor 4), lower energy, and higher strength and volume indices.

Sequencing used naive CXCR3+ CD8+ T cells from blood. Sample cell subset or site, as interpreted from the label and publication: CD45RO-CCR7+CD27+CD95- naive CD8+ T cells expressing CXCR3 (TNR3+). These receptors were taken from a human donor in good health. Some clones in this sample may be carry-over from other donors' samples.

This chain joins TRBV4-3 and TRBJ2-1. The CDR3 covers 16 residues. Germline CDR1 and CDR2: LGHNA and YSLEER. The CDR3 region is CASSQDLAGYYNEQFF.

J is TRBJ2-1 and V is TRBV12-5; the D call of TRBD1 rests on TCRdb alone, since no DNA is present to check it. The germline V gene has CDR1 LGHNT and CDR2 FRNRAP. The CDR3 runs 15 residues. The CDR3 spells CASGSRQISYNEQFF.

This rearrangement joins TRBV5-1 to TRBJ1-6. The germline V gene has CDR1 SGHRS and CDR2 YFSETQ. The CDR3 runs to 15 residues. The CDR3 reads CASSLEIDGDSPLHF.

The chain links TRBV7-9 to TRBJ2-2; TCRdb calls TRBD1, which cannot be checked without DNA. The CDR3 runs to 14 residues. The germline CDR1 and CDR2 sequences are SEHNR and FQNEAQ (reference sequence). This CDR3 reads CASSGQGSTGELFF.

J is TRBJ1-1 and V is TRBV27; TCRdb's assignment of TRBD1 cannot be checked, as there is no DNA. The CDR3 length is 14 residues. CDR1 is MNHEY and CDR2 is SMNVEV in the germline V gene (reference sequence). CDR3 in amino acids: CASSSINRGTEAFF.

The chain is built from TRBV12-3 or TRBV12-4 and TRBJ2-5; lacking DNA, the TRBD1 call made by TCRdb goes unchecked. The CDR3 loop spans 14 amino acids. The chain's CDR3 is CASSPLTGSGAQYF.

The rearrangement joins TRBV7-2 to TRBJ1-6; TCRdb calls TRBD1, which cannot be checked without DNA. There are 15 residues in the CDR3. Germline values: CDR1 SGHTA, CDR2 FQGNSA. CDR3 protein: CASSFPQGAPEPLHF.

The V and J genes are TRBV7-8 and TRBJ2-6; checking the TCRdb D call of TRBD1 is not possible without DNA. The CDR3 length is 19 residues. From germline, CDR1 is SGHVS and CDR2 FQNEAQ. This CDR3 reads CASSLGSGGDRSGANVLTF.

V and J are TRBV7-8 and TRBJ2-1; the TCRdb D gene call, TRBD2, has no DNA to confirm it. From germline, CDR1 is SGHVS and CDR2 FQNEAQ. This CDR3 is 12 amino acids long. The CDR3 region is CASSFSPNEQFF.

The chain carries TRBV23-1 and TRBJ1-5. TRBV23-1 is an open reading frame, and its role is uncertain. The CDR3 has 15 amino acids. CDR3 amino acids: CASSQSTASNQPQHF.

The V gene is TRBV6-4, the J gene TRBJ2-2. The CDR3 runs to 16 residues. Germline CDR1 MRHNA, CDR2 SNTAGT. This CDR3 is CASSDDPNTNTGELFF.

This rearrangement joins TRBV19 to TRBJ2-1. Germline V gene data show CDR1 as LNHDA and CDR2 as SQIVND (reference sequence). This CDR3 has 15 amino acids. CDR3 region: CASSAFGSSYNEQFF.

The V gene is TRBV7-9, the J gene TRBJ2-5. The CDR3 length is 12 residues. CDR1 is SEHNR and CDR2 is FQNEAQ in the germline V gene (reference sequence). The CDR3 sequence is CASSLDLETQYF.

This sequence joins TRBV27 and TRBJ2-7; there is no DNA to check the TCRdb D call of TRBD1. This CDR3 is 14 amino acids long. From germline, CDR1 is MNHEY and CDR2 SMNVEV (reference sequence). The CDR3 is CASSLAGGADEQYF.

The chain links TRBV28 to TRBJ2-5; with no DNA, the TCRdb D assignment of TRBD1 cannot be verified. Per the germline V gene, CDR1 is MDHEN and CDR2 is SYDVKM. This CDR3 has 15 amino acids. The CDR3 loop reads CASEGDRGLGETQYF. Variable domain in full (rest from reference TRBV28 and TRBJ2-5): DVKVTQSSRYLVKRTGEKVFLECVQDMDHENMFWYRQDPGLGLRLIYFSYDVKMKEKGDIPEGYSVSREKKERFSLILESASTNQTSMYLCASEGDRGLGETQYFGPGTRLLVL.

The CDR3 spells CASSLRDIGSGANVLTF. The gene calls are TRBV12-3 or TRBV12-4 and TRBJ2-6; with no DNA, the TCRdb D assignment of TRBD1 cannot be verified. CDR3 length: 17 amino acids.

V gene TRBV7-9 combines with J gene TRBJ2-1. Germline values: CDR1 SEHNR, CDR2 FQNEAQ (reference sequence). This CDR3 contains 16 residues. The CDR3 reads CASSLALGRSHNEQFF.

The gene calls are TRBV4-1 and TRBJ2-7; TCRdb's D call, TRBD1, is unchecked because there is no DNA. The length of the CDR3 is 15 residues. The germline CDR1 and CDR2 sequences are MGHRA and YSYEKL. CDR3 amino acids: CASSQTWTGEYEQYF.